The source of this T cell receptor beta chain is a study of T-cell reconstitution after alpha-beta-depleted transplantation in children listed by TCRdb under 2016. Regarding the study in general: T-cell immune reconstitution after TCRalphabeta/CD19-depleted allogeneic hematopoietic cell transplantation in children was quantitatively tracked in the study by means of TCR repertoire profiling.

Regarding this clonotype: Its recognized antigen is unknown. One base away there is no much larger clone; base qualities are not given.

Taken from the germline V gene (reference sequence), the CDR1 and CDR2 loops are SEHNR and FQNEAQ. V was cut back by 1 base and J by 6 bases, leaving a gap of 10 bases between them. The cysteine opens and the phenylalanine closes a CDR3 of 14 amino acids. CDR3 DNA is the only sequence kept; it has 42 bases, read in frame from the first base. Library prep was done by PCR. Sequencing used an Illumina HiSeq 2500. Molecular barcoding was employed in the preparation of TCR libraries, with unique molecular identifiers being used to normalize TCRbeta repertoire quantification. In-frame beta chains were kept once TCRdb had trimmed the public reads at Q25 with fastp and called clones with MiXCR. Under each unique CDR3 protein, matching rows form one entry showing the most common genes and DNA. The sample profile shows 150,000 to 200,000 distinct CDR3 sequences; roughly 7.5% of them were found once. 3% to 3.5% of the sample belongs to the ten largest clones.

This clonotype was sampled from a human donor who donated a stem cell graft to a child with Wiskott-Aldrich syndrome. The material sequenced was PBMCs from the stem cell graft donor, taken from the stem cell graft. Recombination connected TRBV7-9 to TRBJ2-1; a confident D gene designation cannot be given. The nucleotide sequence is TGTGCCAGCAGCTTAGAAAGTTCAGGCAATGAGCAGTTCTTC. Its amino acids are CASSLESSGNEQFF.